Listed here are 25 T cell receptor beta chains from one sample, sequenced in a study of blood T cell repertoires in COVID-19. This table comes from immunoSEQ multiplex PCR, and its TCRdb copy is limited to in-frame clones, with some not included. The table includes about 85,000 clones, about 83% detected once. The sample taken for sequencing was peripheral blood. These receptors all stem from a man aged 60-69 years with acute or convalescent COVID-19.

The chain combines TRBV30 with TRBJ2-7, with a weak D call TRBD2 (5 bases). Germline loops: CDR1 GTSNPN, CDR2 SVGIG (reference sequence). The V end was cut by 3 bases, the J end by 4 bases, with 10 bases between. The CDR3 runs to 12 residues. For the CDR3, the DNA is TGTGCCTGGAGCCTTGGGGAGTACGAGCAGTACTTC. This gives the protein CAWSLGEYEQYF.

This clone has only one observation. The chain carries TRBV3-1 (or the pseudogene TRBV3-2) and TRBJ2-7; a weak D match, TRBD2 (5 bases). Germline V CDR1 and CDR2: LGHDT, YNNKEL (reference sequence). The ends were cut back, 5 bases at V and 5 bases at J, with 22 bases in the middle. The CDR3 is 16 amino acids. CDR3 in amino acids: CASSVKGRAHPHEQYF. DNA of the CDR3: TGTGCCAGCAGCGTCAAAGGGCGGGCTCACCCCCACGAGCAGTACTTC.

The chain uses TRBV5-1 and TRBJ2-7; 8 bases are shared with TRBD1. V shed 5 bases and J 4 bases; nucleotides not matched to a gene: 17. The CDR3 spans 17 residues. The V gene's germline CDR1 is SGHRS and CDR2 YFSETQ. CDR3 nucleotides: TGCGCCAGCAGGTCTATAATAGGACAGGGAACGTTGTACGAGCAGTACTTC. The encoded protein is CASRSIIGQGTLYEQYF.

This chain links TRBV3-1 (or the pseudogene TRBV3-2) with TRBJ2-1, with 16 positions matching TRBD2. CDR1 is LGHDT and CDR2 is YNNKEL in the germline V gene (reference sequence). V lost 1 base and J lost 5; bases outside the gene matches: 2. The CDR3 runs to 17 residues. The CDR3 sequence: CASSQAGTSGRDNEQFF. The CDR3 nucleotides are TGTGCCAGCAGCCAAGCTGGGACTAGCGGGAGGGACAATGAGCAGTTCTTC.

The J gene is TRBJ2-7, the V gene TRBV2; the D gene is possibly TRBD1 (6 bases). The ends were cut back, 3 bases at V and 6 bases at J, with 9 bases in the middle. The germline V gene has CDR1 SNHLY and CDR2 FYNNEI. The CDR3 loop spans 12 amino acids. The CDR3 protein is CASSDRGIEQYF. In DNA, the CDR3 is TGTGCCAGCAGTGACAGGGGCATCGAGCAGTACTTC.

Of note for this clone: A junction boundary mismatches the germline segment, possibly from a read error. The CDR3 DNA is TGTGCTAGCAGCTTAGCGCTGGGGGCGTCCGGGGAGCTGTTTTTT. Translated, it gives CASSLALGASGELFF. V gene TRBV7-7 combines with J gene TRBJ2-2; a possible D gene is TRBD1 (6 bases). The CDR3 totals 15 residues. Germline V CDR1 and CDR2: SSHAT, FNYEAQ (reference sequence).

The J gene is TRBJ2-3, the V gene TRBV7-2, with 12 bases lining up with TRBD2. Trimming cost V 2 bases and J 4 bases; bases outside gene matches: 1. CDR1 SGHTA and CDR2 FQGNSA come from the germline V gene. The CDR3 contains 15 residues. In nucleotides, the CDR3 is TGTGCCAGCAGCTTAAGACTAGCGGGGGCAGATACGCAGTATTTT. Translation: CASSLRLAGADTQYF.

This sequence joins TRBV5-1 and TRBJ1-4; perhaps TRBD1 as D (6 bases). This CDR3 has 17 residues. Germline lookup yields CDR1 SGHRS and CDR2 YFSETQ. V dropped 5 bases and J dropped 0 bases, with 17 bases sitting between them. This chain's CDR3 is CASSLRGTGSTNEKLFF. The CDR3 DNA sequence: TGCGCCAGCAGTTTGAGGGGCACAGGGTCAACTAATGAAAAACTGTTTTTT.

J is TRBJ2-1 and V is TRBV27; 8 bases fit TRBD1. J lost 6 bases, V lost 3 bases, and 7 bases had no gene match. The V gene's germline CDR1 is MNHEY and CDR2 SMNVEV (reference sequence). The CDR3 is made up of 15 amino acids. CDR3 nucleotides: TGTGCCAGCAGTTTTAGGGCAGGGGGCCTCAATGAGCAGTTCTTC. This encodes CASSFRAGGLNEQFF.

This chain links TRBV18 with TRBJ1-6; D unresolved. Between the trimmed V and J ends, which lost 10 bases and 0 bases, there was a span of 4 bases. The CDR3 runs 12 residues. In germline, CDR1 is KGHSH, CDR2 LQKENI. The CDR3 nucleotides are TGTGCCACCAGCTCCTATAATTCACCCCTCCACTTT. Its translation: CATSSYNSPLHF.

This clone showed up just once. The chain employs TRBV7-3 and TRBJ2-1, with D tentatively TRBD2 (7 bases). The CDR3 totals 15 residues. V was trimmed by 5 bases and J by 4 bases, leaving 15 bases between them. From germline, CDR1 is SGHTA and CDR2 FQGTGA. CDR3: CASSPQGGTYNEQFF. CDR3 nucleotides: TGTGCCAGCAGCCCTCAGGGAGGGACATACAATGAGCAGTTCTTC.

Only one count was recorded for this clone. The chain recombines TRBV27 with TRBJ2-3, with 8 bases identical to TRBD2. CDR3 length: 14 residues. V lost 6 bases and J lost 2; bases outside the gene matches: 4. Germline values: CDR1 MNHEY, CDR2 SMNVEV (reference sequence). The CDR3 DNA reads as TGTGCCAGCAGACTAGCGGAGCCCACAGATACGCAGTATTTT. Translation: CASRLAEPTDTQYF.

The chain has TRBV18 and TRBJ1-2, with 8 bases aligning to TRBD1. Germline CDR1 is KGHSH and CDR2 is LQKENI. The V segment lost 0 bases and the J segment 8 bases; nucleotides outside the gene matches: 11. The CDR3 consists of 16 residues. CDR3 in amino acids: CASSPPAGQDLYGYTF. The CDR3 nucleotides are TGTGCCAGCTCACCACCGGCGGGACAGGACTTGTACGGCTACACCTTC. The full variable domain, in which reference TRBV18 and TRBJ1-2 provide the parts outside the CDR3, is NAGVMQNPRHLVRRRGQEARLRCSPMKGHSHVYWYRQLPEEGLKFMVYLQKENIIDESGMPKERFSAEFPKEGPSILRIQQVVRGDSAAYFCASSPPAGQDLYGYTFGSGTRLTVV.

The rearrangement joins TRBV7-2 to TRBJ1-1, with D maybe TRBD1 (6 bases). The germline V gene has CDR1 SGHTA and CDR2 FQGNSA. Trimming took off 5 bases at V and 0 bases at J, with 10 bases between the two ends. The CDR3 length is 14 residues. The CDR3 is CASSTGQLNTEAFF. The CDR3 nucleotides are TGTGCCAGCAGCACAGGACAGCTGAACACTGAAGCTTTCTTT.

The chain couples TRBV7-9 to TRBJ1-5; the D is unclear. Germline CDR1 is SEHNR and CDR2 is FQNEAQ (reference sequence). There are 15 residues in the CDR3. Trimming cost V 3 bases and J 0 bases, with 9 bases left between them. CDR3 residues: CASSFGGNSNQPQHF. The CDR3 coding sequence is TGTGCCAGCAGCTTCGGCGGTAATAGCAATCAGCCCCAGCATTTT.

V gene TRBV12-3 or TRBV12-4 combines with J gene TRBJ1-2; D is undetermined. Between the trimmed V and J ends, which lost 3 bases and 4 bases, there was a span of 9 bases. The CDR3 sequence is 13 residues long. CDR3 in DNA: TGTGCCAGCAGTTTGGGCAGCCTCTATGGCTACACCTTC. This sequence encodes CASSLGSLYGYTF.

As DNA, the CDR3 is TGTGCCAGCAGGGCCGCGGGAGGCTCTGAAGCTTTCTTT. Amino acids: CASRAAGGSEAFF. The chain uses TRBV12-3 or TRBV12-4 and TRBJ1-1; D is uncertain. The CDR3 extends over 13 amino acids. With 6 bases removed from V and 6 bases from J, the gap between germline ends came to 14 bases.

This rearrangement joins TRBV21-1 to TRBJ1-6; whether TRBD1, the table's D call, matches the DNA was not checked. TRBV21-1 is noted as a pseudogene. The CDR3 totals 16 residues. CDR3 coding DNA: TGTGCCAGCAGCCAATTCCAGGGCACGTATAATTCACCCCTCCACTTT. Translation: CASSQFQGTYNSPLHF.

The chain carries TRBV6-2 or TRBV6-3 and TRBJ1-5; TRBD1 is a possible D gene (6 bases). This CDR3 has 13 amino acids. Trimming stripped 3 bases from V and 6 bases from J, with 9 bases between. Germline assignment: CDR1 MNHEY and CDR2 SVGEGT. The CDR3 DNA is TGTGCCAGCAGTTATACAGGGTTTCAGCCCCAGCATTTT. Translated, it gives CASSYTGFQPQHF.

The chain combines TRBV30 with TRBJ1-2; unclear D gene. This CDR3 contains 13 residues. Germline V gives CDR1 GTSNPN, CDR2 SVGIG (reference sequence). V lost 1 base to trimming and J lost 2 bases, with 8 bases between them. The CDR3 DNA sequence: TGTGCCTGGAGTGACGAACAGAACTATGGCTACACCTTC. Residues: CAWSDEQNYGYTF.

The chain recombines TRBV6-5 with TRBJ1-2; 7 nucleotides line up with TRBD1. CDR3 length: 13 amino acids. The trim removed 0 bases at V and 6 bases at J, leaving 1 base unmatched. The V gene's germline CDR1 is MNHEY and CDR2 SVGAGI. For the CDR3, the DNA is TGTGCCAGCAGTTACTCAGGGACAGATGGCTACACCTTC. This translates into CASSYSGTDGYTF.

The CDR3, as DNA: TGTGCCAGCAGCCAAGTGACGGACAGCCCCTTTTCACCCCTCCACTTT. It encodes CASSQVTDSPFSPLHF. The chain links TRBV14 to TRBJ1-6; tentative D call: TRBD1 (6 bases). CDR3 size: 16 residues. The V end was cut by 1 base, the J end by 9 bases, with 16 bases between. Germline loops: CDR1 SGHDN, CDR2 FVKESK.

The V call is TRBV10-2, the J call TRBJ2-2; D perhaps matches TRBD2 (5 bases). Trimming cost V 0 bases and J 5 bases, with 10 bases left between them. The CDR3 extends over 15 amino acids. Germline assignment: CDR1 WSHSY and CDR2 SAAADI. The CDR3 bases are TGCGCCAGCAGTGAGTCCCCGGGCGGGACCGGGGAGCTGTTTTTT. Translation: CASSESPGGTGELFF.

The V call is TRBV19, the J call TRBJ1-2; 8 bases map to TRBD1. The trim removed 6 bases at V and 6 bases at J, leaving 12 bases unmatched. The CDR3 spans 15 residues. The germline CDR1 and CDR2 sequences are LNHDA and SQIVND (reference sequence). The CDR3, as DNA: TGTGCCAGTAGCACCACGAGACAGGGGAGGGATGGCTACACCTTC. This translates into CASSTTRQGRDGYTF.

This clone was observed a single time. The chain combines TRBV24-1 with TRBJ1-2, with TRBD1 matching 10 bases. The length of the CDR3 is 13 residues. Trimming at V came to 6 bases and at J to 6 bases, leaving 3 bases not matched to a gene. The germline gives CDR1 KGHDR, CDR2 SFDVKD. For the CDR3, the DNA is TGTGCCACCAGTATCGGGACAGGGGATGGCTACACCTTC. Amino acid sequence: CATSIGTGDGYTF.